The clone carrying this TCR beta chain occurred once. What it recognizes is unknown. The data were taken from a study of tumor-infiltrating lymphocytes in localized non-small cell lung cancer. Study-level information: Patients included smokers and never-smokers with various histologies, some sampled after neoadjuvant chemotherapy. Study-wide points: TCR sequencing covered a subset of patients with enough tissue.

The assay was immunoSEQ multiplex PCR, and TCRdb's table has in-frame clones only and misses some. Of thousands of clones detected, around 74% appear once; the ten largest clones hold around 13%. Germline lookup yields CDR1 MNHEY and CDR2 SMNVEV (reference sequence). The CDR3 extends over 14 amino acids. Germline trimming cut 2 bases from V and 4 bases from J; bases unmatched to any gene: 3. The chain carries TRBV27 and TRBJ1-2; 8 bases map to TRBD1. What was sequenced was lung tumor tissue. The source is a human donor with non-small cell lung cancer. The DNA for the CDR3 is TGTGCCAGCAGTTTACGCGACAGGGGCTATGGCTACACCTTC. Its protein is CASSLRDRGYGYTF.